This T cell receptor (beta chain) was sequenced in a study of OX40 agonist ivuxolimab in advanced cancers. Sequencing was performed with immunoSEQ multiplex PCR; in TCRdb, only in-frame clones are kept and a portion is missing. The table has 45,000 to 65,000 clones, roughly 90% seen once; the top ten hold 3% to 4%. Worth noting for this clone: Different DNA sequences within this sample yield the same CDR3.

Per the germline V gene, CDR1 is WNHNN and CDR2 is SYGVQD (reference sequence). CDR3 length: 12 amino acids. V lost 3 bases, J lost 4 bases, and 6 bases lay in between. The sequenced sample was CD4+ or CD8+ T cells sorted from blood, obtained in a trial of the OX40 agonist ivuxolimab. This clonotype originated in an adult with an advanced solid tumor such as melanoma, head and neck, liver or kidney cancer. The chain joins TRBV10-1 to TRBJ1-2, with no clear D. CDR3 region: CASSEGSYGYTF. The CDR3 nucleotides are TGCGCCAGCAGTGAAGGGTCCTATGGCTACACCTTC.